This T cell receptor beta chain was obtained from a study of siplizumab effects on memory and regulatory T cells. Concerning this clone itself: Its antigen remains unknown.

V gave up 0 bases and J gave up 8 bases, with 15 bases separating them. Germline V gene data show CDR1 as SGHRS and CDR2 as YFSETQ. The CDR3 contains 14 residues. Sequenced by immunoSEQ multiplex PCR; TCRdb stores in-frame clones only, minus some. The repertoire has around 100,000 clones, approximately 91% of them found once; the top ten carry around 13%. Study conclusions and caveats: Major contributors to the alloresponse seemed to be naive T cells, which also appeared more diverse than memory cells.

The source is a human donor in good health. The rearrangement links TRBV5-1 to TRBJ2-7, with D possibly matching TRBD1 (6 bases). Input material: non-Treg CD4+ T cells sorted from blood. The CDR3: CASSLESDSLQQYF. The DNA of the CDR3 is TGCGCCAGCAGCTTGGAGTCGGACAGTTTGCAGCAGTACTTC. Complete variable domain (other parts from reference TRBV5-1 and TRBJ2-7): KAGVTQTPRYLIKTRGQQVTLSCSPISGHRSVSWYQQTPGQGLQFLFEYFSETQRNKGNFPGRFSGRQFSNSRSEMNVSTLELGDSALYLCASSLESDSLQQYFGPGTRLTVT.